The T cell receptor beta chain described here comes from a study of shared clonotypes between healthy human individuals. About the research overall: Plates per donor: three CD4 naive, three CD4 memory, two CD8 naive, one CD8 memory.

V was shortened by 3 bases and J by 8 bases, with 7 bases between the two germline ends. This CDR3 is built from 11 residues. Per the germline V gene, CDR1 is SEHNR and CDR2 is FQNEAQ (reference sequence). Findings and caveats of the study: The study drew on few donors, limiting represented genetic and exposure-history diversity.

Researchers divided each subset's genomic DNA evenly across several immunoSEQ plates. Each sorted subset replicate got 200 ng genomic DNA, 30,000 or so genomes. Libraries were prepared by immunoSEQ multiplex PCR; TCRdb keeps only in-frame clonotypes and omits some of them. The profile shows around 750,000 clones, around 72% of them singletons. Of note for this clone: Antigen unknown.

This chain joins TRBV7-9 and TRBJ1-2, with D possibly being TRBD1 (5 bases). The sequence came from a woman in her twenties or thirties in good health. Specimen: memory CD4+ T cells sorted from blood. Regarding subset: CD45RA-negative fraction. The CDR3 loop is CASSFRDGYTF. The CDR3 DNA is TGTGCCAGCAGCTTCAGGGACGGCTACACCTTC.